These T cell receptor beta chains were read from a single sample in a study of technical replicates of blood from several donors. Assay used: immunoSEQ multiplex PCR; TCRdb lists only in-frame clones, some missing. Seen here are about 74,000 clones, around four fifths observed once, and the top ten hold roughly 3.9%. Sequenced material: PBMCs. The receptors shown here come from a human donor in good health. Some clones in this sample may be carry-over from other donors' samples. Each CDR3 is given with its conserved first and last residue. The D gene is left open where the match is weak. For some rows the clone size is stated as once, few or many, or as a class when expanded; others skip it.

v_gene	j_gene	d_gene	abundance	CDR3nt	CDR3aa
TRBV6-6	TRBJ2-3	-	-	TGTGCCAGCAGCCCCAGGGGGGCAGGTCCCACAGATACGCAGTATTTT	CASSPRGAGPTDTQYF
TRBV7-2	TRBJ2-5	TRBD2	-	TGTGCCAGCAGTCCACCTATAGCGGGGGCCCGGGAGACCCAGTACTTC	CASSPPIAGARETQYF
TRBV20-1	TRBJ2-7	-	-	TGCAGTGCTCGCGGGGAATACGGGCAGTACTTC	CSARGEYGQYF
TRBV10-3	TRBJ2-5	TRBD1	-	TGTGCCATCAGTGAAGTACAGGGGGAGACCCAGTACTTC	CAISEVQGETQYF
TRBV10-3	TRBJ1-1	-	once	TGTGCCATCAGTGAGTCGAGCGTCAGCACTGAAGCTTTCTTT	CAISESSVSTEAFF
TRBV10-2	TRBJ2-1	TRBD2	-	TGCGCCACTCTACTAGCGGCCTATAACGAGCAGTTCTTC	CATLLAAYNEQFF
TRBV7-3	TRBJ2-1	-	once	TGTGCCAGCAGCTTTAGCGAATTCAATGAGCAGTTCTTC	CASSFSEFNEQFF
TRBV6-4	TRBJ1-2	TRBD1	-	TGTGCCAGCAGTGACTCAGGTGGACAGGGCAGCTATGGCTACACCTTC	CASSDSGGQGSYGYTF
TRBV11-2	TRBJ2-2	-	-	TGTGCCAGCAGCGTGACAGACACCGGGGAGCTGTTTTTT	CASSVTDTGELFF
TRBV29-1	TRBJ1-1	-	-	TGCAGCGTTCCAGGCCCGAACACTGAAGCTTTCTTT	CSVPGPNTEAFF
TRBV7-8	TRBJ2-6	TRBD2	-	TGTGCCAGCAGCTTAGCGCGGGTAGCGGGGGTCTCTGGGGCCAACGTCCTGACTTTC	CASSLARVAGVSGANVLTF
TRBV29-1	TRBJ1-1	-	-	TGCAGCGTTGCTTATCACTGGGCGGGCACTGAAGCTTTCTTT	CSVAYHWAGTEAFF
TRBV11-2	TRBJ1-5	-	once	TGTGCCAGCAGCCCCGGTGGGGGAGGGGACTACAATCAGCCCCAGCATTTT	CASSPGGGGDYNQPQHF
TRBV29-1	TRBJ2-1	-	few	TGCAGCGTTGGGTGGAGCTCCTACAATGAGCAGTTCTTC	CSVGWSSYNEQFF
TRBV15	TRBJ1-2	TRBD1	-	TGTGCCACCAGCAGAGATACGATACGGCAGGGGGCTGGCGGCTACACCTTC	CATSRDTIRQGAGGYTF
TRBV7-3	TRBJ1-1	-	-	TGTGCCAGCAGCTTAGATAGGAACACTGAAGCTTTCTTT	CASSLDRNTEAFF
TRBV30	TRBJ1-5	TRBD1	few	TGTGCCTGGAGTTCGACAGGGAATCAGCCCCAGCATTTT	CAWSSTGNQPQHF
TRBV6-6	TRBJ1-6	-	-	TGTGCCAGCAGGGCCCTGATGGATTCACCCCTCCACTTT	CASRALMDSPLHF
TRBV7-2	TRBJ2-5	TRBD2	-	TGTGCCAGCAGGGCGCCGGGGGGGGCAGAGACCCAGTACTTC	CASRAPGGAETQYF
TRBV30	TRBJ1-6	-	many	TGTGCCTGGAGTCCCGGGGGGGATTCACCCCTCCACTTT	CAWSPGGDSPLHF
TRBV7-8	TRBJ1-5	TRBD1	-	TGTGCCAGCAGCATCGTGGGACAGGGTGGCAATCAGCCCCAGCATTTT	CASSIVGQGGNQPQHF
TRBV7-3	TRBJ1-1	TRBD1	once	TGTGCCAGCAGCTTTTTGGGACAGGGGCTAACTGAAGCTTTCTTT	CASSFLGQGLTEAFF
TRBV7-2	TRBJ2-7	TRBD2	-	TGTGCCAGCAGAGTAACTAGCGGGAGACCCTACGAGCAGTACTTC	CASRVTSGRPYEQYF
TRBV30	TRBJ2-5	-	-	TGTGCCTGGAATCAGGGAGGAGAGACCCAGTACTTC	CAWNQGGETQYF
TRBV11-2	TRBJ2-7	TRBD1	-	TGTGCCAGCAGCTGGACAGGGGGGTACGAGCAGTACTTC	CASSWTGGYEQYF
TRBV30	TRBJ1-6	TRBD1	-	TGTGCCTGGAGCAGGACAGGGTTTGGCTCACCCCTCCACTTT	CAWSRTGFGSPLHF
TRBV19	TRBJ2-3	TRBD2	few	TGTGCCAGTAGTATAGAGGGCGGGAGGGTCACAGATACGCAGTATTTT	CASSIEGGRVTDTQYF
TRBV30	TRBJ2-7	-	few	TGTGCCTGGACTTTGGGCAGGGCCTACGAGCAGTACTTC	CAWTLGRAYEQYF
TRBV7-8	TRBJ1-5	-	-	TGTGCCAGCAGCCTACAGGGATACAATCAGCCCCAGCATTTT	CASSLQGYNQPQHF
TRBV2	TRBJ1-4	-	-	TGTGCCAGCAGGACAGCAAGCACCACTAATGAAAAACTGTTTTTT	CASRTASTTNEKLFF
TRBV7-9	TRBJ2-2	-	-	TGTGCCAGCAGCTTAGGAACTAGCTCCGGGGAGCTGTTTTTT	CASSLGTSSGELFF
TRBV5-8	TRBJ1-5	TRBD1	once	TGTGCCAGCAGCCGGACAGGGATGTATCAGCCCCAGCATTTT	CASSRTGMYQPQHF
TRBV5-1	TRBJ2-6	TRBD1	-	TGCGCCAGCAGCTTCGGACAGGGGGCTGGGGCCAACGTCCTGACTTTC	CASSFGQGAGANVLTF
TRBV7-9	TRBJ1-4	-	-	TGTGCCAGCAGCTTACCTACAGGGCAAAGTGTGGCAACTAATGAAAAACTGTTTTTT	CASSLPTGQSVATNEKLFF
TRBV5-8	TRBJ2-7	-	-	TGTGCCAGCAGCCGACCCCCAGGGGCCGAGCAGTACTTC	CASSRPPGAEQYF
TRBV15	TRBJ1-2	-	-	TGTGCCACCAGCAGAGACGCGGGGGGCTTATATGGCTACACCTTC	CATSRDAGGLYGYTF
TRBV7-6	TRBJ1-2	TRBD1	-	TGTGCCAGCAGCTTAACAGGGGGCGCAGGTGGCTACACCTTC	CASSLTGGAGGYTF
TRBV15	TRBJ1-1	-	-	TGTGCCACCAGCAGAGATTCCCAGGGTTCCAAAGCTTTCTTT	CATSRDSQGSKAFF
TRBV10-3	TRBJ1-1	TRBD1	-	TGTGCCATCAATGCCCTACCGGGACAGGGTGGGACTGAAGCTTTCTTT	CAINALPGQGGTEAFF